This T cell receptor (beta chain) was captured in a study of T cells in Graves' hyperthyroidism and ophthalmopathy. Overall study: Peripheral blood samples were taken at initial diagnosis, prior to any treatment.

Germline V CDR1 and CDR2: MNHGY, SVAAGI. This CDR3 region has 15 residues. Trimming left V 3 bases short and J 2 bases short, with 14 bases between. Amplification targeted TCR beta CDR3 regions from RNA transcripts. Initially, a first-round RT-PCR of the TCR CDR3 employed the HTBI primer set. From the multiplex PCR reads, TCRdb called clonotypes with MiXCR, one entry per CDR3 protein. The sample lists under 650,000 distinct CDR3 sequences, around 15% seen once, with 3.8% in the top ten. Specimen: blood. The receptor comes from a woman between 25 and 40 years old with Graves' hyperthyroidism. This chain connects TRBV6-9 to TRBJ2-7; TRBD1 is a possible D gene (6 bases). The CDR3 spells CASSYTLDSAYEQYF. DNA for the CDR3: TGTGCCAGCAGTTACACCTTGGACAGTGCCTACGAGCAGTACTTC.